This T cell receptor beta chain was captured by sequencing in a study of blood T cell repertoires in COVID-19. The overall study: Material from acute and convalescent COVID-19 was sourced from the United States, Italy and Spain. T cells, B-cell-depleted T cells, or PBMCs provided the cDNA or gDNA that served as material.

Losses at the gene ends were 4 bases for V and 2 bases for J; bases not matched to a gene: 4. Germline loops: CDR1 KGHDR, CDR2 SFDVKD. The CDR3 contains 16 residues. The authors' processing: Nucleated cell counts were estimated from reference gene primer amplification. Produced via immunoSEQ multiplex PCR; TCRdb's table is partial and in-frame only. V, J and clone size are those of that table, while D and trimming were read from the DNA. The table records about 110,000 clones, over 55% of them present only once. The sequencing sample was made of peripheral blood. The chain uses TRBV24-1 and TRBJ2-3; 11 nucleotides align to TRBD2. This TCR was sampled from a human donor with acute or convalescent COVID-19. The donor label of this sample is uncertain. This CDR3 reads CATSELAGETTDTQYF. CDR3 DNA sequence: TGTGCCACCAGTGAACTAGCGGGGGAAACCACAGATACGCAGTATTTT.